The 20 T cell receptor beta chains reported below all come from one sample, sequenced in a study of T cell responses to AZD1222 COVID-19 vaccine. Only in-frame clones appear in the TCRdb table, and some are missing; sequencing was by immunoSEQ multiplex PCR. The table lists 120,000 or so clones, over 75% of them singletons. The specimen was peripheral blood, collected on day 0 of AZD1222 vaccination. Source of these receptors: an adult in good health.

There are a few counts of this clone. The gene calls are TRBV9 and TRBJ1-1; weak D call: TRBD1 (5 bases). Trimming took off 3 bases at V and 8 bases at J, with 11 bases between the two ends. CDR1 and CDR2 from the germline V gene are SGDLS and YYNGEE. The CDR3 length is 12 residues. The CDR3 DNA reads TGTGCCAGCAGCGGCCGGGACGGAGAAGCTTTCTTT. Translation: CASSGRDGEAFF.

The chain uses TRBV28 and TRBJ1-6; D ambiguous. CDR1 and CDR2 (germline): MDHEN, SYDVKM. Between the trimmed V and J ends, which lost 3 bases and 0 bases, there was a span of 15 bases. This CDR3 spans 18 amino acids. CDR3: CASSFGFLGSSYNSPLHF. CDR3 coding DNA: TGTGCCAGCAGTTTCGGGTTTCTGGGGAGCTCCTATAATTCACCCCTCCACTTT.

DNA for the CDR3: TGTGCCAGTAAGGCCCCGGGGGGATCCGCCAAAATCGATCAGCCCCAGCATTTT. Protein: CASKAPGGSAKIDQPQHF. The chain is built from TRBV19 and TRBJ1-5, with D tentatively TRBD1 (5 bases). CDR1 and CDR2 from the germline V gene are LNHDA and SQIVND (reference sequence). V was pared by 7 bases and J by 5 bases, with 27 bases between. The CDR3 covers 18 residues.

CDR3 region: CASSLSGGVGSNQPQHF. CDR3 nucleotide sequence: TGTGCCAGCAGTCTTTCAGGGGGGGTGGGTAGCAATCAGCCCCAGCATTTT. The chain combines TRBV28 with TRBJ1-5; 7 bases match TRBD1. V lost 5 bases and J lost 0; bases outside the gene matches: 10. The CDR3 loop spans 17 amino acids. The V gene's germline CDR1 is MDHEN and CDR2 SYDVKM.

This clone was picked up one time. The CDR3 region is CASSLDRNTEAFF. The DNA of the CDR3 is TGTGCCAGCAGCTTGGACAGGAACACTGAAGCTTTCTTT. J is TRBJ1-1 and V is TRBV7-6; D may be TRBD1 (6 bases). The CDR3 contains 13 residues. CDR1 and CDR2 from the germline V gene are SGHVS and FNYEAQ. The ends were cut back, 3 bases at V and 1 base at J, with 6 bases in the middle.

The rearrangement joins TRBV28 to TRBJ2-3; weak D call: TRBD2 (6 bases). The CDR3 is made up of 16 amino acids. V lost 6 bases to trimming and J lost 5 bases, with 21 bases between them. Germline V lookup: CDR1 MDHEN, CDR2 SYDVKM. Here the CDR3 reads CASRASGLPSRDTQYF. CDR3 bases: TGTGCCAGCAGGGCATCGGGACTCCCCTCAAGAGATACGCAGTATTTT.

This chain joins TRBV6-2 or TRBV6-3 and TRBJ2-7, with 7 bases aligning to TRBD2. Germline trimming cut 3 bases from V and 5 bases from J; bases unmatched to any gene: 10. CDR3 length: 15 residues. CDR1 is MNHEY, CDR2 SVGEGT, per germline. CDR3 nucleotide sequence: TGTGCCAGCAGTTATCGGTCCAGCGGGGACCACGAGCAGTACTTC. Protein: CASSYRSSGDHEQYF.

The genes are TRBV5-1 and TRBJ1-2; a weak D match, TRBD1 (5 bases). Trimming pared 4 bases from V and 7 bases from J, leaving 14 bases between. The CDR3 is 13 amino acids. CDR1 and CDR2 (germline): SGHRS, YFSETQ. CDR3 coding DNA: TGCGCCAGCAGCCTATCCGGGGACGGTGGCTACACCTTC. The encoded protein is CASSLSGDGGYTF.

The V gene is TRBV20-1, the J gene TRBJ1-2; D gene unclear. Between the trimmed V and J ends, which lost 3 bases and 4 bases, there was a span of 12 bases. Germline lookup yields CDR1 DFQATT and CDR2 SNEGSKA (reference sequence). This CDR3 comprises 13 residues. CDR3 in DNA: TGCAGTGCTAGTTACTCCGGGCGCTATGGCTACACCTTC. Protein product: CSASYSGRYGYTF.

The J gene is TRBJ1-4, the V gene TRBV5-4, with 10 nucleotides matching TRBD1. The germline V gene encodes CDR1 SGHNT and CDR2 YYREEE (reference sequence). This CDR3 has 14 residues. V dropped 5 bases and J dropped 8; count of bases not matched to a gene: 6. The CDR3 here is CASSSGTGDEKLFF. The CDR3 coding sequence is TGTGCCAGCAGTTCCGGGACAGGGGACGAAAAACTGTTTTTT.

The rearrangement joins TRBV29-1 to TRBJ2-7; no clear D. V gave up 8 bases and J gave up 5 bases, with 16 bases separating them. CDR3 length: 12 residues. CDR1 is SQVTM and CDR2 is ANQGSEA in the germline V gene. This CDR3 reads CSPRRPDNEQYF. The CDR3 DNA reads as TGCAGCCCACGACGGCCAGACAACGAGCAGTACTTC.

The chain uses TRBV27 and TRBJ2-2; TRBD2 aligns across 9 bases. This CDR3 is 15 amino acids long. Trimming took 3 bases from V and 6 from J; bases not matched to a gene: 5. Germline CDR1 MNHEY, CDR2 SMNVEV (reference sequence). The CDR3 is CASSFAGGLAGELFF. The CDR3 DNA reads TGTGCCAGCAGTTTTGCGGGAGGGTTGGCCGGGGAGCTGTTTTTT.

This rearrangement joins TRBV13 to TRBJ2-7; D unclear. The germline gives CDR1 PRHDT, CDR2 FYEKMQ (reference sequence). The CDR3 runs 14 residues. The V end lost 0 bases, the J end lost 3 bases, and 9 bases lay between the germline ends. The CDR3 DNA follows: TGTGCCAGCAGCTTAGGACGCAGCTACTACGAGCAGTACTTC. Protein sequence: CASSLGRSYYEQYF.

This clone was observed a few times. In nucleotides, the CDR3 is TGTGCCAGTAGTATAGGGGGGTACGCCGGGGAGCTGTTTTTT. Translated, it gives CASSIGGYAGELFF. The chain has TRBV19 and TRBJ2-2; D assignment may be TRBD1 or TRBD2 (5 bases each). CDR1 LNHDA and CDR2 SQIVND come from the germline V gene (reference sequence). The V end lost 1 base, the J end lost 6 bases, and 9 bases lay between the germline ends. The CDR3 spans 14 residues.

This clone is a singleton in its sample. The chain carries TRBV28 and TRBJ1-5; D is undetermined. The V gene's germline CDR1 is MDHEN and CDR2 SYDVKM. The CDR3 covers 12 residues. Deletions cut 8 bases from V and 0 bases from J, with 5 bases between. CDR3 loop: CASGYSNQPQHF. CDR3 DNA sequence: TGTGCCAGCGGGTATAGCAATCAGCCCCAGCATTTT.

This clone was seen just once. The CDR3 DNA sequence: TGTGCCAGCAGCCAAGACCCCACTGGGGGGGCCCAAGAGACCCAGTACTTC. Its protein product is CASSQDPTGGAQETQYF. V gene TRBV4-2 combines with J gene TRBJ2-5; perhaps TRBD2 as D (7 bases). The CDR3 covers 17 residues. Germline CDR1 LGHNA, CDR2 YNFKEQ. Deletions cut 0 bases from V and 1 base from J, with 15 bases between.

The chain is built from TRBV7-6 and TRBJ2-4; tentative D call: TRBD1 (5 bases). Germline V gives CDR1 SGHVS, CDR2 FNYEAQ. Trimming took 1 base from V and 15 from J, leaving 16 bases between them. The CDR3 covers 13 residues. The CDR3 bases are TGTGCCAGCAGCTTAGAGGTTGTAGGGGCACTGTACTTC. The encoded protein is CASSLEVVGALYF.

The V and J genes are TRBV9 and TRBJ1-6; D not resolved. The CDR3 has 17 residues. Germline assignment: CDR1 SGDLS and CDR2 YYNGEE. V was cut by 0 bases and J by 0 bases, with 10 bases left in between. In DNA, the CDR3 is TGTGCCAGCAGCGTAGCGGAATTCCTCTCCTATAATTCACCCCTCCACTTT. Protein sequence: CASSVAEFLSYNSPLHF. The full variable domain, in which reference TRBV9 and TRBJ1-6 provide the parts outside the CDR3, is DSGVTQTPKHLITATGQRVTLRCSPRSGDLSVYWYQQSLDQGLQFLIQYYNGEERAKGNILERFSAQQFPDLHSELNLSSLELGDSALYFCASSVAEFLSYNSPLHFGNGTRLTVT.

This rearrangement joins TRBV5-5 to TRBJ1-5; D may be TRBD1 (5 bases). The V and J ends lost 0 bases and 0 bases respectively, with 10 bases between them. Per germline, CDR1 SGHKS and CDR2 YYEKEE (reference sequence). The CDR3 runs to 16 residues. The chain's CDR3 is CASSLEGLYSNQPQHF. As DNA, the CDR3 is TGTGCCAGCAGCTTGGAGGGACTTTATAGCAATCAGCCCCAGCATTTT.

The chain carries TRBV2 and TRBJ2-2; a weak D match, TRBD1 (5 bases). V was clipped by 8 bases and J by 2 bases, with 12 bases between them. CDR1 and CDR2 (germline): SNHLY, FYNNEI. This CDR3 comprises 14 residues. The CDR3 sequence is CASRFDSNTGELFF. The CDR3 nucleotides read TGTGCCAGCCGGTTCGACAGTAACACCGGGGAGCTGTTTTTT.